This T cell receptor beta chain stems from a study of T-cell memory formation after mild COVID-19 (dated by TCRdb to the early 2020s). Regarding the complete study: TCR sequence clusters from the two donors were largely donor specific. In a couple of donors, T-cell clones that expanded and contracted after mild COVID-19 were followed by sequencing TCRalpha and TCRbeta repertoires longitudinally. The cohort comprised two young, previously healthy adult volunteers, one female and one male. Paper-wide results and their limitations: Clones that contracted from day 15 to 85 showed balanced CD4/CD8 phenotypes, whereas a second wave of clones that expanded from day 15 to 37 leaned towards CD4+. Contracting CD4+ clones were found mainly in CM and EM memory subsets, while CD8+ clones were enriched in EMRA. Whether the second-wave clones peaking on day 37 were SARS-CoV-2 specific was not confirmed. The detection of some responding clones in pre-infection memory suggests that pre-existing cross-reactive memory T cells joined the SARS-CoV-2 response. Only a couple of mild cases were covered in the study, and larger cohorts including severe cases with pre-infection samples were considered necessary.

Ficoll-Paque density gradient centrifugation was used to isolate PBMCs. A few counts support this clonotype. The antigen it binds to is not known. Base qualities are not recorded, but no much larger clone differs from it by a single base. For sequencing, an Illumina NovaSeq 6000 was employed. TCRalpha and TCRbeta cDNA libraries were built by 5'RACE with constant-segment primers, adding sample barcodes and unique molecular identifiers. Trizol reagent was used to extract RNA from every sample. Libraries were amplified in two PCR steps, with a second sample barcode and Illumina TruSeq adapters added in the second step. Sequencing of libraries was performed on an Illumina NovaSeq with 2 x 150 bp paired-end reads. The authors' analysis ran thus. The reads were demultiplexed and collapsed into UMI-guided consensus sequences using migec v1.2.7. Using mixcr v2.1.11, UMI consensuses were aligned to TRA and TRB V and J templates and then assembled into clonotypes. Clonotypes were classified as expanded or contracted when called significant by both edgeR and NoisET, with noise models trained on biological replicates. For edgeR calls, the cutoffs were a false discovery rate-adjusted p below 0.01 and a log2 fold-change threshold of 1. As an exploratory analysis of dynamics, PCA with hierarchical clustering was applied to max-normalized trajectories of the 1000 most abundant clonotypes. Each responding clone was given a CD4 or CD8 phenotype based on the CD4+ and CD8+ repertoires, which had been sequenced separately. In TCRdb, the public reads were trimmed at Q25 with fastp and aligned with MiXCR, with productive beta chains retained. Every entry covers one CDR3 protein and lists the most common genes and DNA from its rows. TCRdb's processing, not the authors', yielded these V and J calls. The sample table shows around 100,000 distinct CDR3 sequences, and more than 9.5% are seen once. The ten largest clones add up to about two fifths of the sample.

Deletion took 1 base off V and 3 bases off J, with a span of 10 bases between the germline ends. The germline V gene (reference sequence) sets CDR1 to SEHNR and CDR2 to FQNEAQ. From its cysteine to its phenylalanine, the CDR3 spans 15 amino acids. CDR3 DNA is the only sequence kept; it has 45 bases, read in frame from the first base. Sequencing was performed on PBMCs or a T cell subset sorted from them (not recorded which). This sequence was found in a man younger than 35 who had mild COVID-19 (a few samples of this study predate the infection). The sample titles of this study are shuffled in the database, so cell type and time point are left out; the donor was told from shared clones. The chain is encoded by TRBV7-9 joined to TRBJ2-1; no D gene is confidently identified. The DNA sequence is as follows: TGTGCCAGCAGCTTAGATGTCGGTTTCTACAATGAGCAGTTCTTC. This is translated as CASSLDVGFYNEQFF.